This T cell receptor (beta chain) was recovered during a study of blood T cell repertoires in COVID-19. Study-wide context: Acute and convalescent COVID-19 samples came from the United States, Italy and Spain. PBMCs, B-cell-depleted T cells, or T cells provided the cDNA or gDNA that made up the material.

Trimming removed 4 bases at V and 2 bases at J, with 13 bases between. Germline loops: CDR1 SSHAT, CDR2 FNYEAQ (reference sequence). The CDR3 consists of 15 residues. Original methodology: Reference gene primer amplification in the assay estimated nucleated cell counts. The method was immunoSEQ multiplex PCR; TCRdb's version includes in-frame clones alone and lacks a portion of them. The DNA was the basis for D and trimming; V, J and clone size are from that table. The profile covers 45,000 to 55,000 clones, with around 90% appearing a single time and approximately 13% taken by the ten largest. The sequence was obtained from a man older than 75 with acute or convalescent COVID-19. The specimen sequenced was peripheral blood. This chain links TRBV7-7 with TRBJ2-3, with D perhaps matching TRBD2 (5 bases). The CDR3 here is CASSSGLGPTDTQYF. In DNA, the CDR3 is TGTGCCAGCAGCTCCGGACTGGGCCCCACAGATACGCAGTATTTT.